This T cell receptor (beta chain) was recovered during a study of human T cells and chemical hapten exposure. Findings of the study overall: TCRs above 1 in 1000 frequency stayed constant with DPC sensitization.

This CDR3 is 12 amino acids long. The germline V gene encodes CDR1 MNHEY and CDR2 SMNVEV (reference sequence). The ends were cut back, 5 bases at V and 3 bases at J, with 6 bases in the middle. This clonotype has at least ten counts. Its antigen is not identified. The time point here: patch test 3, about 24 weeks after DPC sensitization. Treatment: therapeutic diphenylcyclopropenone sensitization with weekly scalp DPC. Each CDR3 protein is one row after TCRdb ran MiXCR on the RACE reads. Of more than 45,000 distinct CDR3 sequences in the sample, roughly 12% were seen once. The input for sequencing was whole blood, taken in connection with sensitization to the hapten diphenylcyclopropenone (DPC). The chain links TRBV27 to TRBJ2-3, with no clear D. The origin of this receptor is a man aged 30 to 39 with alopecia areata. Some clones in this sample may be carry-over from other donors' samples. The CDR3 coding sequence is TGTGCCAGCAGTCCGCAGACAGATACGCAGTATTTT. Encoded protein: CASSPQTDTQYF.